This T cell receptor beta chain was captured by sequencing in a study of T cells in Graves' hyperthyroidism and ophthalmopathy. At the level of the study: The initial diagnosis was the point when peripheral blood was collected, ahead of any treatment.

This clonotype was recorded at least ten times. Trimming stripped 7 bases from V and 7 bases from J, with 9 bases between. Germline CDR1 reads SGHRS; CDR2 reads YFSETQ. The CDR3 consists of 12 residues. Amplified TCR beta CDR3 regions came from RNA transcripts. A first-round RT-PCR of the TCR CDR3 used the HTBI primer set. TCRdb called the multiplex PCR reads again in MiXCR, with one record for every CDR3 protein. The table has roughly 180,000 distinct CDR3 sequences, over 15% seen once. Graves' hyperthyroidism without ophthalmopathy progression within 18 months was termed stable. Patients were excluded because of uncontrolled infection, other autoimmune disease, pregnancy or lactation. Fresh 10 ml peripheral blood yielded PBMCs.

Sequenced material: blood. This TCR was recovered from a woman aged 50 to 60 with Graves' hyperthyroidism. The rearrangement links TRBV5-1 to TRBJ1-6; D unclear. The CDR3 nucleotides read TGCGCCAGCCGGACCTCCAATTCACCCCTCCACTTT. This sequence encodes CASRTSNSPLHF.